The 22 T cell receptor beta chains below come from one sample, sequenced in a study of CD8 T cells in ankylosing spondylitis (dated by TCRdb to the late 2010s). Library creation used 5' RACE. Reads for this sample came from an Illumina HiSeq 2500. TCRdb trimmed the raw reads at Q25, called clones with MiXCR and kept productive beta chains. Every entry covers one CDR3 protein and lists the most common genes and DNA from its rows. Across this sample there are approximately 240,000 distinct CDR3 sequences, with roughly a quarter seen only once. The ten top clones hold 0.5% to 0.75% of the sample. Sequencing was performed on blood, either unsorted or a sorted T cell fraction (not recorded which). These TCRs come from a male donor with ankylosing spondylitis or in good health (not recorded which).

V usage is TRBV6-5 and J usage is TRBJ1-4; 8 bases map to TRBD1. This CDR3 region has 14 residues. CDR1 MNHEY and CDR2 SVGAGI come from the germline V gene. V shed 4 bases, J shed 8 bases, and the junction held 6 bases outside the gene matches. CDR3 DNA sequence: TGTGCCAGCAGTTCCCAGGGGGCGCGCGAAAAACTGTTTTTT. As protein: CASSSQGAREKLFF.

In this sample, this clonotype turned up a few times. The J gene is TRBJ2-4, the V gene TRBV20-1; 9 bases agree with TRBD1. The CDR3 has 14 amino acids. V shed 4 bases, J shed 1 base, and the junction held 2 bases outside the gene matches. The germline CDR1 and CDR2 sequences are DFQATT and SNEGSKA (reference sequence). CDR3 loop: CSATDRGAKNIQYF. The CDR3 DNA follows: TGCAGTGCTACGGACAGGGGTGCCAAAAACATTCAGTACTTC.

The rearrangement joins TRBV10-3 to TRBJ2-1; 7 positions agree with TRBD2. Germline-derived CDR1 and CDR2 are ENHRY and SYGVKD. CDR3 length: 14 amino acids. The V segment lost 2 bases and the J segment 3 bases; nucleotides outside the gene matches: 1. The CDR3 is CAISERGDYNEQFF. The CDR3 DNA reads TGTGCCATCAGTGAGCGGGGGGACTACAATGAGCAGTTCTTC.

CDR3 nucleotide sequence: TGTGCCAGCAATCCCGAGGGGGGTGGATCACAAGCTACGCAGTATTTT. Its translation is CASNPEGGGSQATQYF. The V gene is TRBV2, the J gene TRBJ2-3; D tentatively reads TRBD1 or TRBD2 (6 bases each). Germline lookup yields CDR1 SNHLY and CDR2 FYNNEI. V was shortened by 7 bases and J by 8 bases, with 25 bases between the two germline ends. This CDR3 has 16 residues.

At least ten counts were recorded for this clonotype. This sequence joins TRBV20-1 and TRBJ2-1; D not resolved. This CDR3 has 12 amino acids. Germline V gene lookup returns CDR1 DFQATT and CDR2 SNEGSKA (reference sequence). V lost 4 bases to trimming and J lost 6 bases, with 10 bases between them. This CDR3 is CSATAGLNEQFF. The CDR3, as DNA: TGCAGTGCTACCGCCGGGCTCAATGAGCAGTTCTTC.

This clonotype was detected once. The V and J genes are TRBV10-1 and TRBJ2-3, with no clear D. The CDR3 is 15 residues long. V was pared by 7 bases and J by 0 bases, with 14 bases between. The germline V gene has CDR1 WNHNN and CDR2 SYGVQD (reference sequence). CDR3 sequence reads: CASTSRLTSTDTQYF. The CDR3, as DNA: TGCGCCAGCACCTCCCGACTGACTAGCACAGATACGCAGTATTTT.

The table lists this clonotype with a few counts. V and J are TRBV20-1 and TRBJ1-5; TRBD1 agrees at 8 bases. Germline V gene data show CDR1 as DFQATT and CDR2 as SNEGSKA (reference sequence). The CDR3 consists of 15 residues. V dropped 3 bases and J dropped 6; count of bases not matched to a gene: 10. CDR3 bases: TGCAGTGCTAGCCCTAAGGCAGGGGGCGGTCAGCCCCAGCATTTT. Encoded protein: CSASPKAGGGQPQHF.

This clonotype was seen repeatedly, ten times or more. V is TRBV28 and J is TRBJ2-7; 7 positions match TRBD1. Germline loops: CDR1 MDHEN, CDR2 SYDVKM. V dropped 4 bases and J dropped 0; count of bases not matched to a gene: 9. CDR3 length: 16 residues. In DNA form, the CDR3 reads TGTGCCAGCAGTTCCCCGGGACAGACGGCCTCCTACGAGCAGTACTTC. Its protein product is CASSSPGQTASYEQYF.

This clonotype was counted ten times or more. The CDR3 region is CASSGSRGGGYEQYF. Written as DNA, the CDR3 is TGTGCCAGCAGTGGATCCCGGGGGGGGGGTTACGAGCAGTACTTC. This chain connects TRBV6-1 to TRBJ2-7; 8 bases match TRBD2. The J segment lost 4 bases and the V segment lost 4 bases, leaving 9 bases of the junction unmatched. Germline CDR1 reads MNHNS; CDR2 reads SASEGT. The CDR3 is made up of 15 amino acids.

This clonotype showed up many times. The CDR3 loop reads CASSLVGRTNYGYTF. CDR3 coding DNA: TGTGCCAGCAGCTTAGTCGGGCGGACTAACTATGGCTACACCTTC. V usage is TRBV7-2 and J usage is TRBJ1-2; D gene unclear. Trimming shortened V by 1 base and J by 0 bases, and 9 bases separated the two germline ends. This CDR3 spans 15 amino acids. Germline V lookup: CDR1 SGHTA, CDR2 FQGNSA.

This clonotype has a count of ten or more. The chain carries TRBV12-3 or TRBV12-4 and TRBJ2-2, with D unresolved. The CDR3 is 13 residues long. V was clipped by 6 bases and J by 2 bases, with 7 bases between them. In DNA form, the CDR3 reads TGTGCCAGCAGGGCAGCCAACACCGGGGAGCTGTTTTTT. It yields the protein CASRAANTGELFF.

This clonotype was observed at least ten times. V usage is TRBV20-1 and J usage is TRBJ1-5; D is ambiguous. With 0 bases removed from V and 2 bases from J, the gap between germline ends came to 11 bases. From germline, CDR1 is DFQATT and CDR2 SNEGSKA (reference sequence). The CDR3 has 15 residues. The DNA for the CDR3 is TGCAGTGCTAGAGATCCGGGGATACGCAATCAGCCCCAGCATTTT. Translating it yields CSARDPGIRNQPQHF.

The table lists this clonotype with many counts. This chain links TRBV12-3 or TRBV12-4 with TRBJ1-4, with a tentative D call TRBD1 (5 bases). The CDR3 runs to 16 residues. V was clipped by 5 bases and J by 3 bases, with 16 bases between them. CDR3 bases: TGTGCCAGCAGTCCGACGACAGTCATCGCTAATGAAAAACTGTTTTTT. This encodes CASSPTTVIANEKLFF.

This clonotype was observed a handful of times. The CDR3, as DNA: TGCAGTGCTAGTAATGGGGATACGCAGTATTTT. Translation: CSASNGDTQYF. V usage is TRBV20-1 and J usage is TRBJ2-3; D unclear. Per germline, CDR1 DFQATT and CDR2 SNEGSKA (reference sequence). V lost 3 bases to trimming and J lost 6 bases, with 7 bases between them. The CDR3 runs 11 residues.

A word on this clonotype: A read error may explain this, as a much larger clone is one base away. The chain uses TRBV2 and TRBJ2-5, with TRBD2 matching 14 bases. Germline V CDR1 and CDR2: SNHLY, FYNNEI. With V trimmed by 4 bases and J by 1 base, 2 bases remained unmatched. The CDR3 has 16 amino acids. CDR3 loop: CASSAGLAGGQETQYF. CDR3 nucleotides: TGTGCCAGCAGTGCCGGACTAGCGGGGGGCCAAGAGACCCAGTACTTC.

This clonotype showed up many times. The chain recombines TRBV29-1 with TRBJ2-7, with D hard to call. The CDR3 has 12 amino acids. With 6 bases removed from V and 2 bases from J, the gap between germline ends came to 11 bases. Germline lookup yields CDR1 SQVTM and CDR2 ANQGSEA. CDR3 amino acids: CSVADTPYEQYF. The CDR3 DNA is TGCAGCGTAGCTGACACCCCCTACGAGCAGTACTTC.

This chain links TRBV29-1 with TRBJ1-1; 8 bases align to TRBD1. CDR1 is SQVTM, CDR2 ANQGSEA, per germline. This CDR3 has 13 amino acids. With 4 bases clipped from V and 5 bases from J, the junction kept 6 bases outside the gene matches. The CDR3 DNA follows: TGCAGCGTTGTTGTACAGGGGGGTACTGAAGCTTTCTTT. This codes for CSVVVQGGTEAFF. The full variable domain, its missing parts supplied by reference TRBV29-1 and TRBJ1-1, is SAVISQKPSRDICQRGTSLTIQCQVDSQVTMMFWYRQQPGQSLTLIATANQGSEATYESGFVIDKFPISRPNLTFSTLTVSNMSPEDSSIYLCSVVVQGGTEAFFGQGTRLTVV.

This clonotype was counted a few times. The chain employs TRBV29-1 and TRBJ1-1; 7 bases map to TRBD1. Germline CDR1 reads SQVTM; CDR2 reads ANQGSEA. Trimming at V came to 2 bases and at J to 3 bases, leaving 3 bases not matched to a gene. There are 13 residues in the CDR3. The CDR3 DNA follows: TGCAGCGTTGAACGCAGGGGGGACACTGAAGCTTTCTTT. Translated: CSVERRGDTEAFF. The whole variable domain, remainder taken from reference TRBV29-1 and TRBJ1-1, is SAVISQKPSRDICQRGTSLTIQCQVDSQVTMMFWYRQQPGQSLTLIATANQGSEATYESGFVIDKFPISRPNLTFSTLTVSNMSPEDSSIYLCSVERRGDTEAFFGQGTRLTVV.

The V and J genes are TRBV20-1 and TRBJ2-3; D remains ambiguous. V shed 3 bases and J shed 6 bases, with 7 bases lying between them. The CDR3 contains 11 residues. CDR1 and CDR2 (germline): DFQATT, SNEGSKA (reference sequence). DNA for the CDR3: TGCAGTGCTAGTGCATCTGATACGCAGTATTTT. Encoded protein: CSASASDTQYF.

In this sample, this clonotype turned up a few times. V gene TRBV20-1 combines with J gene TRBJ2-3; 12 bases align to TRBD2. The junction had 7 bases not matched to a gene; V was cut back by 6 bases and J by 6 bases. This CDR3 is 14 amino acids long. CDR1 is DFQATT, CDR2 SNEGSKA, per germline (reference sequence). The chain's CDR3 is CSAMTSGGRDTQYF. CDR3 in DNA: TGCAGTGCAATGACTAGCGGGGGCCGGGATACGCAGTATTTT.

This rearrangement joins TRBV5-1 to TRBJ2-3, with D uncertain. Germline V lookup: CDR1 SGHRS, CDR2 YFSETQ. The ends were cut back, 0 bases at V and 4 bases at J, with 6 bases in the middle. The CDR3 contains 13 residues. This CDR3 is CASSLGTSDTQYF. In DNA, the CDR3 is TGCGCCAGCAGCTTGGGGACCTCAGATACGCAGTATTTT.

In its sample, this clonotype was seen once. The chain combines TRBV2 with TRBJ2-1, with a possible D match to TRBD1 (5 bases). This CDR3 has 14 amino acids. V was cut by 11 bases and J by 2 bases, with 16 bases left in between. CDR1 is SNHLY, CDR2 FYNNEI, per germline. Written as DNA, the CDR3 is TGTGCCGGCGAAAGGGGCAGCCCCTACAATGAGCAGTTCTTC. Protein: CAGERGSPYNEQFF.